This T cell receptor beta chain was sequenced during a study of cytomegalovirus exposure and HLA in healthy donors. Trimming removed 10 bases from V and 3 bases from J, with 22 bases in between. Per the germline V gene, CDR1 is MNHNS and CDR2 is SASEGT. This CDR3 comprises 15 residues. Produced via immunoSEQ multiplex PCR; TCRdb's table is partial and in-frame only. The table lists fewer than 200,000 clones, about 89% of them singletons. This clonotype was obtained from a woman between 18 and 29 years old in good health and CMV-seropositive. The sequenced sample consisted of PBMCs. The chain carries TRBV6-1 and TRBJ2-7; the D is unclear. Here the CDR3 DNA reads TGTGCCACCTCGCCCACCCGCCAACTAAACTACGAGCAGTACTTC. This translates into CATSPTRQLNYEQYF.